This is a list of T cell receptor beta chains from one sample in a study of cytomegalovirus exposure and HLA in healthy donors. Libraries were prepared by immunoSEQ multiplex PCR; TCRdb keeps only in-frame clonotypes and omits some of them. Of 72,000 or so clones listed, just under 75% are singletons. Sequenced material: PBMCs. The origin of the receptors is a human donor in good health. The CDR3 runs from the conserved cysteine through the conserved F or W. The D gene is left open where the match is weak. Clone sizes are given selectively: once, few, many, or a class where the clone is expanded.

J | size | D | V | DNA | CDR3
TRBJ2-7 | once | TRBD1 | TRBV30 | TGTGCCTGGAGTGGGGCAGGGACAGGGCCGAACGAGCAGTACTTC | CAWSGAGTGPNEQYF
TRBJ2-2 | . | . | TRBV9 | TGTGCCAGCAGCGCTTATGGGGGGAGCGCGAACACCGGGGAGCTGTTTTTT | CASSAYGGSANTGELFF
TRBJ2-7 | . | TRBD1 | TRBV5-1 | TGCGCCAGCAGCTTGGGCGGACAGGGGCGTAACCAGTACTTC | CASSLGGQGRNQYF
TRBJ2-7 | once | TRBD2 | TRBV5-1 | TGCGCCAGCAGCTTGGGGTGGACTAGCGAGCCCTACGAGCAGTACTTC | CASSLGWTSEPYEQYF
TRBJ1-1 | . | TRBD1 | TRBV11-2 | TGTGCCAGCAGTGGACTCAGGGGGCCCAGGGGCACTGAAGCTTTCTTT | CASSGLRGPRGTEAFF
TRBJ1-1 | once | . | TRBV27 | TGTGCCAGCAGACTACAGGGAAGGACTGAAGCTTTCTTT | CASRLQGRTEAFF
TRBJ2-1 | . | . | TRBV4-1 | TGCGCCAGCAGCCAAGAGAAAGTGGGGGGGCGGTATGAGCAGTTCTTC | CASSQEKVGGRYEQFF
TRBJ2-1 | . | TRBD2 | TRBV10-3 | TGTGCCATCAGTCCGAGCGGGGGTACCTACAATGAGCAGTTCTTC | CAISPSGGTYNEQFF
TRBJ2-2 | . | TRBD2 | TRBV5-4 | TGTGCCAGCAGCTGGACTAGCGGGAGGGCAATGAACACCGGGGAGCTGTTTTTT | CASSWTSGRAMNTGELFF
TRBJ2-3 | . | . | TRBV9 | TGTGCCAGCAGCGTAGGAGCGGGCTACACAGATACGCAGTATTTT | CASSVGAGYTDTQYF
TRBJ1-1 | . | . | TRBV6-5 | TGTGCCAGCAGCCAGGGCACTGAAGCTTTCTTT | CASSQGTEAFF
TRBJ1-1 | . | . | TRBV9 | TGTGCCAGCGGAGACAGCGACACTGAAGCTTTCTTT | CASGDSDTEAFF
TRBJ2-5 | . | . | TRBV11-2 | TGTGCCAGCAGCTTAGGGGCAGGGGAAGAGACCCAGTACTTC | CASSLGAGEETQYF
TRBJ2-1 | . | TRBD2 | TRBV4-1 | TGCGCCAGCAGCCAAGCTTACGGGACTAGCGGCTTTATCTACAATGAGCAGTTCTTC | CASSQAYGTSGFIYNEQFF
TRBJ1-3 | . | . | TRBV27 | TGTGCCAGCAGCACGGCGGGGAACTCTGGAAACACCATATATTTT | CASSTAGNSGNTIYF
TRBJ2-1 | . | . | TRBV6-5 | TGTGCCAGCAGTTACCGGAGCTCCTACAATGAGCAGTTCTTC | CASSYRSSYNEQFF
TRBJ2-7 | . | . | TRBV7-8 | TGTGCCAGCAGCCCCATGAGCGAGCAGTACTTC | CASSPMSEQYF
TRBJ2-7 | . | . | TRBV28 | TGTGCCAGCACCGCGGACTCCTACGAGCAGTACTTC | CASTADSYEQYF
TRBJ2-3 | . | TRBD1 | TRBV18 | TGTGCCAGCTCACCGGCAGGACAGGGTGTTATGGATACGCAGTATTTT | CASSPAGQGVMDTQYF
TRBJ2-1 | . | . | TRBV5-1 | TGCGCCAGCAGCTCCGGGACTGGGGAGTACAATGAGCAGTTCTTC | CASSSGTGEYNEQFF
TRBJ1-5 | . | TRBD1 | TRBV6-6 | TGTGCCAGCAGTTTCGGACAGGGGAGCCAGCCCCAGCATTTT | CASSFGQGSQPQHF
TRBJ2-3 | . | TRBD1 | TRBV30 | TGTGCCTGGGGGACAGAGGCTCGAGGTACGCAGTATTTT | CAWGTEARGTQYF
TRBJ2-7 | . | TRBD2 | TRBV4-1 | TGCGCCAGCAGCCCCGGACTAGCGGAGTCCTACGAGCAGTACTTC | CASSPGLAESYEQYF
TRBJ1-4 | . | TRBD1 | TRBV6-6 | TGTGCCAGCAGTTACTCCGGACAGGGGACCGAAAAACTGTTTTTT | CASSYSGQGTEKLFF
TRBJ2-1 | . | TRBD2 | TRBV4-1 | TGCGCCAGCAGCCACCTAGCGGAGAGCTCCTACAATGAGCAGTTCTTC | CASSHLAESSYNEQFF
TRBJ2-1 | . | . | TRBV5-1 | TGCGCCAGCAATACAGGGATGACTTACAATGAGCAGTTCTTC | CASNTGMTYNEQFF
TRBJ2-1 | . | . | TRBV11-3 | TGTGCCAGCAGCCCCCGGGACAAGGGTTACAATGAGCAGTTCTTC | CASSPRDKGYNEQFF
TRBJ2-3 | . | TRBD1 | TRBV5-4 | TGTGCCAGCAGCTCTGACAGGGGCGAAGATACGCAGTATTTT | CASSSDRGEDTQYF
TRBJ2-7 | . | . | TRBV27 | TGTGCCAGCAGTTTTGGACAGACCTACGAGCAGTACTTC | CASSFGQTYEQYF
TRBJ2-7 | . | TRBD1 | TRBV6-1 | TGTGCCAGCAGTCACCGGGACAGGGGGTACGAGCAGTACTTC | CASSHRDRGYEQYF
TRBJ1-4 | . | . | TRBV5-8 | TGTGCCAGCACCTCTGTAGCAGCCTTTAATGAAAAACTGTTTTTT | CASTSVAAFNEKLFF
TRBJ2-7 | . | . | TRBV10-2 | TGCGCCAGCAGTGAGGTACTTCTAAACGAGCAGTACTTC | CASSEVLLNEQYF